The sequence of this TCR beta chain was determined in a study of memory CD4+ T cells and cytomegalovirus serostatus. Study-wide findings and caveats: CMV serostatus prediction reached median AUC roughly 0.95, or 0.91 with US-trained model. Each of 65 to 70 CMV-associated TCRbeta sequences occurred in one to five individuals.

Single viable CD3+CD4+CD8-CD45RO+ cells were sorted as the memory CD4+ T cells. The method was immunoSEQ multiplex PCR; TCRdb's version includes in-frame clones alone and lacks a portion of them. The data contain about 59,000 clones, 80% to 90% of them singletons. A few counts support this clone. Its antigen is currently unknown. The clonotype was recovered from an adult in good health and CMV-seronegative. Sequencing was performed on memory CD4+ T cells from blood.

The CDR3 region has the DNA TGTGCCAGCAGCCTCCAGGGTAGCGGGAGAAGCGAGCAGTACTTC. Its protein is CASSLQGSGRSEQYF. The rearrangement joins TRBV11-2 to TRBJ2-7, with TRBD2 identical over 9 bases. In germline, CDR1 is SGHAT, CDR2 FQNNGV. After removal of 5 bases from V and 6 bases from J, the junction contained 11 bases not matched to a gene. The CDR3 extends over 15 amino acids.